The 13 T cell receptor beta chains listed next were all sequenced from one sample in a study of shared clonotypes between healthy human individuals. In the naive CD8 group, cells lacked CD45RO and were positively selected for CCR7, so terminally differentiated effector memory CD45RA+ cells were left out. The protocol was immunoSEQ multiplex PCR, while the TCRdb copy is restricted to in-frame clones and leaves out a portion. The data hold fewer than 1 million clones, with approximately 97% observed a single time. The material sequenced was naive CD8+ T cells sorted from blood. The receptors derive from a man under 40 in good health.

Only one count was recorded for this clone. The rearrangement links TRBV5-1 to TRBJ2-1; maybe TRBD2 (6 bases). V was clipped by 4 bases and J by 2 bases, with 16 bases between them. Germline CDR1 is SGHRS and CDR2 is YFSETQ. This CDR3 spans 16 amino acids. The CDR3 is CASSPIRGVAYNEQFF. In nucleotides, the CDR3 is TGCGCCAGCAGCCCAATCCGCGGGGTTGCCTACAATGAGCAGTTCTTC.

The gene calls are TRBV4-3 and TRBJ2-3; no definite D call. V lost 0 bases, J lost 2 bases, and 6 bases lay in between. CDR3 length: 14 residues. Germline V gene sequence: CDR1 LGHNA, CDR2 YSLEER. CDR3 amino acids: CASSQDTATDTQYF. CDR3 nucleotides: TGCGCCAGCAGCCAAGATACAGCCACAGATACGCAGTATTTT.

The chain employs TRBV29-1 and TRBJ2-7; the D is unclear. There are 11 residues in the CDR3. CDR1 is SQVTM and CDR2 is ANQGSEA in the germline V gene. V was cut by 7 bases and J by 6 bases, with 13 bases left in between. CDR3 in DNA: TGCAGCGCCGAAGAATGGGGCGAGCAGTACTTC. This translates into CSAEEWGEQYF.

The chain couples TRBV27 to TRBJ2-7; 10 bases fit TRBD2. Germline V lookup: CDR1 MNHEY, CDR2 SMNVEV (reference sequence). V lost 7 bases to trimming and J lost 4 bases; unmatched junction nucleotides: 16. This CDR3 has 17 amino acids. Written as DNA, the CDR3 is TGTGCCAGCACCCCCGCTGGGGGTAGCGGGAGGCGGTACGAGCAGTACTTC. This translates into CASTPAGGSGRRYEQYF.

This chain uses TRBV27 with TRBJ1-2; the D gene is possibly TRBD1 (6 bases). The germline V and J ends were trimmed by 7 bases and 4 bases, with 16 bases remaining between them. Germline assignment: CDR1 MNHEY and CDR2 SMNVEV (reference sequence). The CDR3 contains 14 residues. The CDR3 DNA sequence: TGTGCCAGCACCTCGTATCGGGGGGCCTATGGCTACACCTTC. Amino acid sequence: CASTSYRGAYGYTF.

The chain joins TRBV15 to TRBJ2-5; no definite D call. The CDR3 covers 14 residues. Trimming took off 1 base at V and 5 bases at J, with 11 bases between the two ends. CDR1 LNHNV and CDR2 YYDKDF come from the germline V gene (reference sequence). Written as DNA, the CDR3 is TGTGCCACCAGCAGAGGGTCAGCCGCGGAGACCCAGTACTTC. It encodes CATSRGSAAETQYF.

The chain recombines TRBV7-8 with TRBJ2-3; D gene uncertain. Between the trimmed V and J ends, which lost 6 bases and 2 bases, there was a span of 21 bases. CDR3 length: 17 residues. In germline, CDR1 is SGHVS, CDR2 FQNEAQ. The CDR3 spells CASRSRATVQSTDTQYF. CDR3 sequence (DNA): TGTGCCAGCAGATCTAGGGCCACCGTACAGTCCACAGATACGCAGTATTTT.

In nucleotides, the CDR3 is TGTGCCAGCACCGAATTTCAGGGTTCCGATCAGCCCCAGCATTTT. Translated, it gives CASTEFQGSDQPQHF. V usage is TRBV27 and J usage is TRBJ1-5, with D perhaps matching TRBD1 (5 bases). Trimming removed 7 bases from V and 5 bases from J, with 18 bases in between. Looked up from germline, CDR1 is MNHEY and CDR2 is SMNVEV (reference sequence). This CDR3 has 15 amino acids.

This rearrangement joins TRBV14 to TRBJ2-7; 10 bases fit TRBD2. The CDR3 spans 16 residues. V was pared by 4 bases and J by 4 bases, with 10 bases of the junction left unmatched. Germline-derived CDR1 and CDR2 are SGHDN and FVKESK. The DNA for the CDR3 is TGTGCCAGCAGCCCAGTCATGTCTAGCGGGAGTTACGAGCAGTACTTC. Translating gives CASSPVMSSGSYEQYF. Looking up the rest from reference TRBV14 and TRBJ2-7 gives the full variable domain: EAGVTQFPSHSVIEKGQTVTLRCDPISGHDNLYWYRRVMGKEIKFLLHFVKESKQDESGMPNNRFLAERTGGTYSTLKVQPAELEDSGVYFCASSPVMSSGSYEQYFGPGTRLTVT.

This chain's CDR3 is CASRLRERGQETQYF. Written as DNA, the CDR3 is TGTGCCAGCAGGCTCAGGGAAAGGGGACAAGAGACCCAGTACTTC. The V gene is TRBV6-1, the J gene TRBJ2-5; TRBD1 might be the D (5 bases). V was clipped by 6 bases and J by 2 bases, with 16 bases between them. This CDR3 is built from 15 residues. Germline V gene sequence: CDR1 MNHNS, CDR2 SASEGT.

The chain couples TRBV18 to TRBJ2-2, with D hard to call. The germline V gene encodes CDR1 KGHSH and CDR2 LQKENI. This CDR3 has 15 residues. The ends were cut back, 0 bases at V and 3 bases at J, with 8 bases in the middle. The CDR3: CASSPPGFHTGELFF. CDR3 DNA sequence: TGTGCCAGCTCACCACCTGGGTTTCACACCGGGGAGCTGTTTTTT.

The genes are TRBV5-1 and TRBJ2-1; D might be TRBD2 (5 bases). CDR3 size: 14 residues. CDR1 is SGHRS and CDR2 is YFSETQ in the germline V gene. The V and J ends lost 4 bases and 12 bases respectively, with 20 bases between them. This CDR3 is CASSPELEKVLQFF. The CDR3 DNA is TGCGCCAGCAGCCCTGAACTAGAGAAAGTGTTGCAGTTCTTC.

The table lists this clone with a count of one. V is TRBV10-3 and J is TRBJ1-3; D is unclear. The CDR3 has 17 residues. CDR1 is ENHRY, CDR2 SYGVKD, per germline. Trimming pared 3 bases from V and 0 bases from J, leaving 15 bases between. The CDR3 reads CAISEGIAPSSGNTIYF. As DNA, the CDR3 is TGTGCCATCAGTGAAGGTATAGCCCCCAGCTCTGGAAACACCATATATTTT.